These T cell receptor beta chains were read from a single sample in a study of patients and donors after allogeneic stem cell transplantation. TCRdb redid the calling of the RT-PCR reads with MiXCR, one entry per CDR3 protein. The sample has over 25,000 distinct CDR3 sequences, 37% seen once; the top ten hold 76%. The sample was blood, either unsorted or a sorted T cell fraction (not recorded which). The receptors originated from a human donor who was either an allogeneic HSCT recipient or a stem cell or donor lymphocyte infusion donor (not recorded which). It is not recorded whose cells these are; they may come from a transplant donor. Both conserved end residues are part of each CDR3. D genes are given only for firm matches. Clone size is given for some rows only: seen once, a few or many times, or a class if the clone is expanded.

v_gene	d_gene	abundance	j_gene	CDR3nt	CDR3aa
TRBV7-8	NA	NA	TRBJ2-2	TGTGCCAGCAGCTTTCGGACAGTAAACACCGGGGAGCTGTTTTTT	CASSFRTVNTGELFF
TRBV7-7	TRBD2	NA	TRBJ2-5	TGTGCCAGCAGCTCGACTAGCGGGGGCGAGACCCAGTACTTC	CASSSTSGGETQYF
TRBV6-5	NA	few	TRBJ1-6	TGTGCCAGCAGCCATGACAGGCTACATTCACCCCTCCACTTT	CASSHDRLHSPLHF
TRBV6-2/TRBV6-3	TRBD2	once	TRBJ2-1	TGTGCCAGCAGTTATTCGACTAGCGGGAGGGCCAACTCCGGGAATGAGCAGTTCTTC	CASSYSTSGRANSGNEQFF
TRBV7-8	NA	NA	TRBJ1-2	TGTGCCAGCAGCTTGGGCCAGGGGGGCTACACCTTC	CASSLGQGGYTF
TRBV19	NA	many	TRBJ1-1	TGTGCCAGTAGGTCGGGGGGAGGTACTGAAGCTTTCTTT	CASRSGGGTEAFF
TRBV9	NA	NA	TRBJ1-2	TGTGCCAGCAGCGTAGGGCTGGGGACGCTTAACTATGGCTACACCTTC	CASSVGLGTLNYGYTF
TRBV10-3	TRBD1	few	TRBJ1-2	TGTGCCATCCTCAGAGGCAGGGGGCTCCACTATGGCTACACCTTC	CAILRGRGLHYGYTF
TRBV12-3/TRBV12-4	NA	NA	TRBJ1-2	TGTGCCAGCAGTTTCAGGCTCGCTGGCTACACCTTC	CASSFRLAGYTF
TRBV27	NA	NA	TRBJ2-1	TGTGCCAGCAGTCACTACCCACACGAAAGCTCCTACAATGAGCAGTTCTTC	CASSHYPHESSYNEQFF
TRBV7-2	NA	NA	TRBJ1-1	TGTGCCAGCAGCTTAATATTAGGGGTTAACACTGAAGCTTTCTTT	CASSLILGVNTEAFF
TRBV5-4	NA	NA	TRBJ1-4	TGTGCCAGCAGCCCCGGATTGCGAAATGAAAAACTGTTTTTT	CASSPGLRNEKLFF
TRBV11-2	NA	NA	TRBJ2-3	TGTGCCAGCAGCTTAGATCTAGGGAGCACAGATACGCAGTATTTT	CASSLDLGSTDTQYF
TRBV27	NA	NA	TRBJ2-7	TGTGCCAGCAGTTTAGGGGCCTCCAGGGGCCGGAACGAGCAGTACTTC	CASSLGASRGRNEQYF
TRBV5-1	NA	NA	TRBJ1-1	TGCGCCAGCAGCTTGGGACCAGGGGTCATCATGAACACTGAAGCTTTCTTT	CASSLGPGVIMNTEAFF
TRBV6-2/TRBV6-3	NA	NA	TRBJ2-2	TGTGCCAGCAGTGAAGGGGGATTTAGCGGGGAGCTGTTTTTT	CASSEGGFSGELFF
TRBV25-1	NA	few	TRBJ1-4	TGTGCCAGCAGTGAACCCGGACCCTCATTGGTGTTTTTT	CASSEPGPSLVFF
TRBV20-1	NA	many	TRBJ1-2	TGCAGTGCTAGAGTTACACACACCATCGGGCAGAACTATGGCTACACCTTC	CSARVTHTIGQNYGYTF
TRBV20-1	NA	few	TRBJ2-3	TGCAGTGCTAGAGAAAAGTGCCGGTGGGATACGCAGTATTTT	CSAREKCRWDTQYF
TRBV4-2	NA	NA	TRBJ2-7	TGTGCCAGCAGCCAAGAAGGCTATGTCTACGAGCAGTACTTC	CASSQEGYVYEQYF
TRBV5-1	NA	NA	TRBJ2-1	TGCGCCAGCAGCTTGACCCAGAGCTCCTACAATGAGCAGTTCTTC	CASSLTQSSYNEQFF
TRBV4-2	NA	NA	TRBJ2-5	TGTGCCAGCAGCCAAGGGGGAGCGGAAGAGACCCAGTACTTC	CASSQGGAEETQYF
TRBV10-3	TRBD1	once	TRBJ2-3	TGTGCCAGCCGGGACAGGGTGGCGGCAGATACGCAGTATTTT	CASRDRVAADTQYF
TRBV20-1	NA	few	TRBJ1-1	TGCAGTGCTAGAGATCCCCAGGGAAGGGACACTGAAGCTTTCTTT	CSARDPQGRDTEAFF
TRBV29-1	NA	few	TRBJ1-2	TGCAGCGTTGACCTGGTGGGCAAGGGGCCGTTTGGCTACACCTTC	CSVDLVGKGPFGYTF
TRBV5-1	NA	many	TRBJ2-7	TGCGCCAGCACCTCGGGGGCGGTCTACGAGCAGTACTTC	CASTSGAVYEQYF
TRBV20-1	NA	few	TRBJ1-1	TGCAGTGCTAGAGGCCGTCCAAGTGGTAACACTGAAGCTTTCTTT	CSARGRPSGNTEAFF